The sequence of this T cell receptor beta chain was determined in a study of cytomegalovirus exposure and HLA in healthy donors. Turning to the study itself: Ancestry clustering placed more than 65% of over 300 genotyped donors in the Caucasian-associated cluster.

In the case of this clone: What it binds is unknown.

General study findings and limits: The likely origin of a cluster of highly shared sequence variants was a sequencing artifact. Productive status was seen about 90% or about 30% of the time for most TCR beta V segments in an earlier analysis. Indistinguishable V segments such as TRBV6-2 and TRBV6-3 were excluded.

The PCR had 60 Vbeta and 13 Jbeta primers. Libraries were prepared by immunoSEQ multiplex PCR; TCRdb keeps only in-frame clonotypes and omits some of them. Altogether about 150,000 clones are present, around 72% being singletons, with the ten largest covering over 2%. The V end lost 6 bases, the J end lost 0 bases, and 10 bases lay between the germline ends. The CDR3 extends over 14 amino acids. The germline V gene encodes CDR1 SNHLY and CDR2 FYNNEI. The sequenced sample was PBMCs. This chain uses TRBV2 with TRBJ2-3; D is possibly TRBD1 (5 bases). The receptor's source is a man aged 40-50 years in good health and CMV-seronegative. The CDR3 nucleotides read TGTGCCAGCAGGAGCCAGGGAAGCACAGATACGCAGTATTTT. As protein: CASRSQGSTDTQYF.